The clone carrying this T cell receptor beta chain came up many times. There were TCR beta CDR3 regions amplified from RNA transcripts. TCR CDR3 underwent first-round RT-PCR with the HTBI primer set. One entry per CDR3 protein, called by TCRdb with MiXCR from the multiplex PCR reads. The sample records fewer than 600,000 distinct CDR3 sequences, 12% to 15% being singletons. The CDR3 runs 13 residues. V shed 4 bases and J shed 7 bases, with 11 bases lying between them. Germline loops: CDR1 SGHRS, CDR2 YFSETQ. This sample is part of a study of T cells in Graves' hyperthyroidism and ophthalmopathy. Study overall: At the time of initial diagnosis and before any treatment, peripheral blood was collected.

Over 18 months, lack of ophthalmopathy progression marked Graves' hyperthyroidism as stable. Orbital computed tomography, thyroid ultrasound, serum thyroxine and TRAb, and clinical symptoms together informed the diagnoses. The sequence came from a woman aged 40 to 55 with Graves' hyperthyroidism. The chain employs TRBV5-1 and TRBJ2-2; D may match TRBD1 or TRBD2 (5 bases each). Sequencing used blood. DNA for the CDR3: TGCGCCAGCAGCCCCGGGACGAACGGGGAGCTGTTTTTT. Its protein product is CASSPGTNGELFF.